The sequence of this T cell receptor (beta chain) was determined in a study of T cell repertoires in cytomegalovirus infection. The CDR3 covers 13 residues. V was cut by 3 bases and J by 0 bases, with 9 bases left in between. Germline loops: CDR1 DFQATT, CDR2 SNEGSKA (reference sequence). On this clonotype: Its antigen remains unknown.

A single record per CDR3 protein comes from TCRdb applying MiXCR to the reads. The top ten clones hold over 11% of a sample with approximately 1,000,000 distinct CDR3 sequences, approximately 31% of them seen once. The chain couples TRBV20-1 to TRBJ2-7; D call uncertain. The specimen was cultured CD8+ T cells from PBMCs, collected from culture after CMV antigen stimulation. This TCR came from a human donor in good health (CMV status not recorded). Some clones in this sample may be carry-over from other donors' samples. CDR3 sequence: CSASERYSYEQYF. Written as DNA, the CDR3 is TGCAGTGCTAGTGAGCGTTACTCCTACGAGCAGTACTTC.